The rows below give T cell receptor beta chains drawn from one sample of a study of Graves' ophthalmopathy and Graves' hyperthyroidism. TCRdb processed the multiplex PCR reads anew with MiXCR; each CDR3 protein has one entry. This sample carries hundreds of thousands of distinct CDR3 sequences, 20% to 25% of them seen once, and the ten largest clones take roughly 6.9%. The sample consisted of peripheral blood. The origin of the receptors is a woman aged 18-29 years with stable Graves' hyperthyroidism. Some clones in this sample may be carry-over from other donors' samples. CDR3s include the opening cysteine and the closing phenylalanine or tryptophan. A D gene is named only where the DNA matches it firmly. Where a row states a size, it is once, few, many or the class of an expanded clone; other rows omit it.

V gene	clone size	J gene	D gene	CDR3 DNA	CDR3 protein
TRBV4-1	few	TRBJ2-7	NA	TGCGCCAGCAGCCAACAGGGGACCTACGAGCAGTACTTC	CASSQQGTYEQYF
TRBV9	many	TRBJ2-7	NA	TGTGCCAGCAGCCCAAGGGGACGGGGGTACGAGCAGTACTTC	CASSPRGRGYEQYF
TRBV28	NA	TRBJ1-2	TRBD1	TGTGCCAGCAGTGGGACAGGGGGCTTGTTCTACACCTTC	CASSGTGGLFYTF
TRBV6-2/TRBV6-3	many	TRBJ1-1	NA	TGTGCCAGCAGGGTTAAGGGGGGCCTGAACACTGAAGCTTTCTTT	CASRVKGGLNTEAFF
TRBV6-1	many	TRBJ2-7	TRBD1	TGTGCCAGCACCCCCCCAGGGGGATTCTCCTACGAGCAGTACTTC	CASTPPGGFSYEQYF
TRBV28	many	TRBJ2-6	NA	TGTGCCAGCAGTCCCGGCTTCCCTGGGGCCAACGTCCTGACTTTC	CASSPGFPGANVLTF
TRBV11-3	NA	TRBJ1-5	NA	TGTGCCAGCAGCCAGCCCGGGACATTTAATCAGCCCCAGCATTTT	CASSQPGTFNQPQHF
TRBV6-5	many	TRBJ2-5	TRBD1	TGTGCCAGCAGTTCAACACAACAGGGGGCAGGAGAGACCCAGTACTTC	CASSSTQQGAGETQYF
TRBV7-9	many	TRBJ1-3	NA	TGTGCCAGCAGCTCGGAGGACACCATATATTTT	CASSSEDTIYF
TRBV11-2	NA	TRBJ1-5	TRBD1	TGTGCCAGCAGCCCCCAGAAACACGACAGGGTAACAAATCAGCCCCAGCATTTT	CASSPQKHDRVTNQPQHF
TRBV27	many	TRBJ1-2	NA	TGTGCCAGCAGTTTATTAAGGCATGGCTACACCTTC	CASSLLRHGYTF
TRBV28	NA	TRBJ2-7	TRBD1	TGTGCCAGCAGTCCACAGGGGACAGGCTCCTACGAGCAGTACTTC	CASSPQGTGSYEQYF